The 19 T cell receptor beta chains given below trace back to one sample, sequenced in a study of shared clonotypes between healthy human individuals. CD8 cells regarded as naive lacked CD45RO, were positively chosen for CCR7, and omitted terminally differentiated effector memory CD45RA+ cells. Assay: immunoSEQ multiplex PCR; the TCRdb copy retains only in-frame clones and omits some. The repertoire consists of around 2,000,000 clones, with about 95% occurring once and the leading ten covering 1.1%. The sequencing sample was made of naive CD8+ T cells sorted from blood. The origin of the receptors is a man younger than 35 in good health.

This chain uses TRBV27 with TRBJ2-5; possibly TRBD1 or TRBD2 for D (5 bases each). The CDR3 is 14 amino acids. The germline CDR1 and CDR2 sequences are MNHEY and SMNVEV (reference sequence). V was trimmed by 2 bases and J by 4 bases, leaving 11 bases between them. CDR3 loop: CASSLRGVGETQYF. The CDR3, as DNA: TGTGCCAGCAGTTTAAGAGGGGTTGGAGAGACCCAGTACTTC.

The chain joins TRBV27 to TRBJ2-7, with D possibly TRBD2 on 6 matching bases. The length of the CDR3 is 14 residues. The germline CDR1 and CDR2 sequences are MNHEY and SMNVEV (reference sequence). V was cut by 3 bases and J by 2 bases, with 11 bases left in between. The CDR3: CASSLWDSPYEQYF. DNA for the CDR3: TGTGCCAGCAGTTTGTGGGACTCCCCCTACGAGCAGTACTTC.

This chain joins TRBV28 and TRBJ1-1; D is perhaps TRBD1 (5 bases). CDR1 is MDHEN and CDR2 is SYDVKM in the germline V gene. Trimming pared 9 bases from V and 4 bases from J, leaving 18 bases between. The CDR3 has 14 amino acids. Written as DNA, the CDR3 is TGTGCCAGTTCGTTACGGCAGGGTAGCACTGAAGCTTTCTTT. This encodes CASSLRQGSTEAFF.

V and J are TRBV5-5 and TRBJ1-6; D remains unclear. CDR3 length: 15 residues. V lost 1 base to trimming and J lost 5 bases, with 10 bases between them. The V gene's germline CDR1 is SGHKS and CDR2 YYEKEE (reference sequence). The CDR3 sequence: CASSLMPENNSPLHF. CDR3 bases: TGTGCCAGCAGCTTGATGCCCGAGAATAATTCACCCCTCCACTTT.

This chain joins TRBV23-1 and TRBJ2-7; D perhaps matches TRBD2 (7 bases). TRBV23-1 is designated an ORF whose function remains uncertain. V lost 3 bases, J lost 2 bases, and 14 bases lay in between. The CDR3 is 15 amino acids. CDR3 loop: CASSHHGGPTYEQYF. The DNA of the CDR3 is TGCGCCAGCAGTCATCACGGGGGGCCCACCTACGAGCAGTACTTC.

The CDR3 region has the DNA TGTGCCAGCACCTCAAAGGGGGGGAGGCATGGCTACACCTTC. This translates into CASTSKGGRHGYTF. The rearrangement uses TRBV13 and TRBJ1-2, with D possibly TRBD1 on 6 matching bases. This CDR3 region has 14 residues. In germline, CDR1 is PRHDT, CDR2 FYEKMQ (reference sequence). Deletions cut 7 bases from V and 6 bases from J, with 18 bases between.

The CDR3, as DNA: TGCGCCAGCAGCCAAGGGTGGTCGTTAACAGACCAAGAGACCCAGTACTTC. Protein sequence: CASSQGWSLTDQETQYF. The chain links TRBV4-3 to TRBJ2-5, with unresolved D. Germline V lookup: CDR1 LGHNA, CDR2 YSLEER. There are 17 residues in the CDR3. The ends were cut back, 1 base at V and 0 bases at J, with 15 bases in the middle.

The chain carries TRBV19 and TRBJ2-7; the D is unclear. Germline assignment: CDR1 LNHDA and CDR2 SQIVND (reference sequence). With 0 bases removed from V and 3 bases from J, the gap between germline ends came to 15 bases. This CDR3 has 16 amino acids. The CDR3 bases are TGTGCCAGTAGTATAGACTTACCTGACACGAGCTACGAGCAGTACTTC. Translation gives CASSIDLPDTSYEQYF. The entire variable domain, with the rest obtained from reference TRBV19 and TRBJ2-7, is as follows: DGGITQSPKYLFRKEGQNVTLSCEQNLNHDAMYWYRQDPGQGLRLIYYSQIVNDFQKGDIAEGYSVSREKKESFPLTVTSAQKNPTAFYLCASSIDLPDTSYEQYFGPGTRLTVT.

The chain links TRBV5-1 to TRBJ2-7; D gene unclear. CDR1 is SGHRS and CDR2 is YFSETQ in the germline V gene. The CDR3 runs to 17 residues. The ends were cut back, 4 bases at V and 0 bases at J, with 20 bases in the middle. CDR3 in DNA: TGCGCCAGCAGCCGGAACTCGGCGCTGACGAGCTCCTACGAGCAGTACTTC. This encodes CASSRNSALTSSYEQYF.

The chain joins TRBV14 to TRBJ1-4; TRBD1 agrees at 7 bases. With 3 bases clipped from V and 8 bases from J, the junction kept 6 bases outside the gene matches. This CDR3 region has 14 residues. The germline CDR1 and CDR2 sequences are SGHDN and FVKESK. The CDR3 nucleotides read TGTGCCAGCAGCCAGAGGACAGGACCGGAAAAACTGTTTTTT. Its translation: CASSQRTGPEKLFF.

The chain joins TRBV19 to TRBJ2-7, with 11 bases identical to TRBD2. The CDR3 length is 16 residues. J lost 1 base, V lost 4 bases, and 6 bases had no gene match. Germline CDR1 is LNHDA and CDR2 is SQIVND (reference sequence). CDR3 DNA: TGTGCCAGTAGTAGCAATCTAGCGGGAGGATCCTACGAGCAGTACTTC. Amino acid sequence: CASSSNLAGGSYEQYF.

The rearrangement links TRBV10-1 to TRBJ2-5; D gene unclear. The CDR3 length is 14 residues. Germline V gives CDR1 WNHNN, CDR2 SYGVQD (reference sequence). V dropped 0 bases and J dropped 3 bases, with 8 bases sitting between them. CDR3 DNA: TGCGCCAGCAGTGAGTCTATTGCGGAAGAGACCCAGTACTTC. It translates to CASSESIAEETQYF.

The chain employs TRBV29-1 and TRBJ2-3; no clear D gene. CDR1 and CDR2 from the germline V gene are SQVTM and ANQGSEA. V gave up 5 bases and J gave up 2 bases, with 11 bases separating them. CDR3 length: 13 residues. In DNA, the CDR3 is TGCAGCGTTCCTAAAACATACACAGATACGCAGTATTTT. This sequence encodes CSVPKTYTDTQYF.

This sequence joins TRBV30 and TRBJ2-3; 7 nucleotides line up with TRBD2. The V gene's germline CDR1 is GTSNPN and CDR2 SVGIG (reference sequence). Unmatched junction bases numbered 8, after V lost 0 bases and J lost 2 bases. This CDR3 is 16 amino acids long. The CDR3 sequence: CAWSVLPSGHTDTQYF. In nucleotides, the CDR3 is TGTGCCTGGAGTGTACTTCCTAGCGGTCACACAGATACGCAGTATTTT.

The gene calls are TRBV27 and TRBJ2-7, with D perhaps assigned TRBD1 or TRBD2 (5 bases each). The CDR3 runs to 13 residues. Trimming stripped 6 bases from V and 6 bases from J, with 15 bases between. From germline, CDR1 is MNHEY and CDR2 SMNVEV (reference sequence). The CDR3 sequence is CASSPGRSGEQYF. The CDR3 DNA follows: TGTGCCAGCAGCCCGGGACGCTCGGGCGAGCAGTACTTC.

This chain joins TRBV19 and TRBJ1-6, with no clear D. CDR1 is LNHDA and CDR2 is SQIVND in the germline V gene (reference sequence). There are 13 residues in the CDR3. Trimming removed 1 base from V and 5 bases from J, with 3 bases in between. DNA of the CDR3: TGTGCCAGTAGTATAGTGGATAATTCACCCCTCCACTTT. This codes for CASSIVDNSPLHF. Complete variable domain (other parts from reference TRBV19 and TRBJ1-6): DGGITQSPKYLFRKEGQNVTLSCEQNLNHDAMYWYRQDPGQGLRLIYYSQIVNDFQKGDIAEGYSVSREKKESFPLTVTSAQKNPTAFYLCASSIVDNSPLHFGNGTRLTVT.

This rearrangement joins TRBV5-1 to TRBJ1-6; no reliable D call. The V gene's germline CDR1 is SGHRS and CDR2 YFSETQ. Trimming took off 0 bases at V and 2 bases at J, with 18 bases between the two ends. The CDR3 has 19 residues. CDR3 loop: CASSLAGLDKEAYNSPLHF. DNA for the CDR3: TGCGCCAGCAGCTTGGCCGGTCTAGATAAGGAGGCCTATAATTCACCCCTCCACTTT.

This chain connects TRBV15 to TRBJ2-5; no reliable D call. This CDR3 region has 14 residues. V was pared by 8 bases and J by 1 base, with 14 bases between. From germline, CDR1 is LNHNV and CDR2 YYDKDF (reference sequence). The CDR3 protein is CATQESGIQETQYF. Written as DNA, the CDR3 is TGTGCCACCCAAGAGTCCGGTATCCAAGAGACCCAGTACTTC.

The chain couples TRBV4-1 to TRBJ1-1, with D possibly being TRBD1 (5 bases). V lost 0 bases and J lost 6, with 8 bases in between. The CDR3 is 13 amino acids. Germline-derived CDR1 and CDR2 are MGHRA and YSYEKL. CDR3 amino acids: CASSQEGRAEAFF. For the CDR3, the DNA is TGCGCCAGCAGCCAAGAGGGCAGGGCTGAAGCTTTCTTT.